Sequencing of this T cell receptor (beta chain) was carried out in a study of blood T cell repertoires in COVID-19 (dated by TCRdb to the early 2020s). General notes on the study: The collaborator samples originated in the United States, Italy and Spain and spanned the acute and convalescent phases of COVID-19. The prospective study material was composed of cDNA or gDNA derived from T cells, B-cell-depleted T cells, or PBMCs. Deeply sampled blood TCRbeta repertoires from subjects exposed to, actively infected with, or recovered from COVID-19 were included in the dataset. The repertoires were released in a freely available public database intended as a resource for research on the immune response to SARS-CoV-2. Samples came from the ongoing ImmuneRACE study (first 160 participants) plus 1,254 subjects from 6 global collaborators. Nearly every sample came with metadata listing a de-identified subject ID, COVID-19 status, age in years and sex. Where available, HLA class I and class II types were obtained from metadata supplied by the sample provider rather than from assay-based typing. What the research found in general, with its limitations: How much clinical and demographic metadata was included differed by source and by participant, and the metadata was provided uncurated.

Points on this clone: Its antigen has not been determined. No base qualities exist here, and no much larger clone lies one base off it.

The CDR3 runs 15 amino acids, cysteine and phenylalanine included. This entry keeps only the CDR3 DNA: 45 bases, framed from base 1. V trim: 2 bases; J trim: 3 bases; unmatched bases: 7. The germline V gene (reference sequence) sets CDR1 to SGHNT and CDR2 to YYREEE. Each collaborating institution followed its own protocols to collect whole blood in K2EDTA tubes. Collaborator samples were shipped for TCRbeta analysis as frozen whole blood, isolated PBMCs, or DNA extracted from either sample type. The immunoSEQ Assay, a bias-controlled multiplex PCR, was used to amplify TCRbeta CDR3 regions from genomic DNA. As for the original processing: Within the assay, amplification of reference gene primers was used to estimate how many nucleated cells each sample contained. To quantify the absolute abundance of each unique TCRbeta CDR3 rearrangement, sequence reads were collapsed and filtered. For each sample, productive Simpson clonality was calculated as the square root of Simpson's diversity index across productive rearrangements. As stored in TCRdb, this immuneACCESS dataset retains in-frame rearrangements with V and J assigned. A fraction of the clones does not appear; measured against another copy, unresolved V genes explain less than half of the discrepancy, and the remainder lacks a known reason. V and J calls and clone size are as listed in that table; D and trimming were resolved from the DNA. This sample has some 120,000 clones in its table, and over 75% of those were observed once. Together, the top ten hold about 7% of the sample.

This receptor was taken from an elderly man with active or convalescent COVID-19. The rearranged chain carries TRBV5-4 and TRBJ1-2; 7 nucleotides in the junction match TRBD1. The sample comprised peripheral blood. The CDR3 reads CASSLQDRYYYGYTF. The DNA sequence follows: TGTGCCAGCAGCTTACAGGACAGGTACTACTATGGCTACACCTTC. The CDR3 plus the reference TRBV5-4 and TRBJ1-2 genes for the other parts give the full variable domain: ETGVTQSPTHLIKTRGQQVTLRCSSQSGHNTVSWYQQALGQGPQFIFQYYREEENGRGNFPPRFSGLQFPNYSSELNVNALELDDSALYLCASSLQDRYYYGYTFGSGTRLTVV.